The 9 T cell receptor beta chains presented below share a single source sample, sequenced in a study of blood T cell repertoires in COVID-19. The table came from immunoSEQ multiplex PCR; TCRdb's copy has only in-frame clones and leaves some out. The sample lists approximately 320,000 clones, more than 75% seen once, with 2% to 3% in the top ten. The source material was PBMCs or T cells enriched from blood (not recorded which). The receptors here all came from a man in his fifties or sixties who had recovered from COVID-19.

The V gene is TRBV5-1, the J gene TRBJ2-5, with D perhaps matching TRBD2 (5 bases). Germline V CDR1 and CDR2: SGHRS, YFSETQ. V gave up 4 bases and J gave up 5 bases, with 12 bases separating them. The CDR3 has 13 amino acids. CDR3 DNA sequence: TGCGCCAGCAGCAAGACCCCGGGGGAGACCCAGTACTTC. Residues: CASSKTPGETQYF.

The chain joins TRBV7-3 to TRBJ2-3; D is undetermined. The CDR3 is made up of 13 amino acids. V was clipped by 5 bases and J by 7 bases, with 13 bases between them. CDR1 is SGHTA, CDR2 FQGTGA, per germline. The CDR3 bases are TGTGCCAGCAGCCCCGATGACACCTATACGCAGTATTTT. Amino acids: CASSPDDTYTQYF. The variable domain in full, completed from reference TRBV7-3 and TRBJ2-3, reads GAGVSQTPSNKVTEKGKYVELRCDPISGHTALYWYRQSLGQGPEFLIYFQGTGAADDSGLPNDRFFAVRPEGSVSTLKIQRTERGDSAVYLCASSPDDTYTQYFGPGTRLTVL.

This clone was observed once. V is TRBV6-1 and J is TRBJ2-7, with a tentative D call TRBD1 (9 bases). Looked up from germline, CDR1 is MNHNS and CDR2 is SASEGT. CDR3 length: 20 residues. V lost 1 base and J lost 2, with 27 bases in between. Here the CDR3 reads CASSEETDRGLAGRTYEQYF. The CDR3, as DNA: TGTGCCAGCAGTGAAGAAACCGACAGGGGGTTAGCGGGGAGGACCTACGAGCAGTACTTC.

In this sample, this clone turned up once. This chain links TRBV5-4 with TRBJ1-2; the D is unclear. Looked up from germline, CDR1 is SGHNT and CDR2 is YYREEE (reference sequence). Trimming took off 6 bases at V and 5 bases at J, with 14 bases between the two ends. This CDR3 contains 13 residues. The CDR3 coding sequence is TGTGCCAGCATGAGAGAGGGAACATATGGCTACACCTTC. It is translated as CASMREGTYGYTF. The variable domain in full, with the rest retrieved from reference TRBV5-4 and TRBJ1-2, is ETGVTQSPTHLIKTRGQQVTLRCSSQSGHNTVSWYQQALGQGPQFIFQYYREEENGRGNFPPRFSGLQFPNYSSELNVNALELDDSALYLCASMREGTYGYTFGSGTRLTVV.

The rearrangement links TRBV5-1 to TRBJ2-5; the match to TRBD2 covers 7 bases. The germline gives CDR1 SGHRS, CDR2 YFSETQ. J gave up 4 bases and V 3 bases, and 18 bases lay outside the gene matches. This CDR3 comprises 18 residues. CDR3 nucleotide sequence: TGCGCCAGCAGCTCGAACATCGGGCAGCGGGGTGTCGGAGAGACCCAGTACTTC. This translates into CASSSNIGQRGVGETQYF.

The CDR3 nucleotides are TGTGCCAGTAGTTTAACCGGGACAGGGAATGAAAAACTGTTTTTT. The encoded protein is CASSLTGTGNEKLFF. This chain links TRBV19 with TRBJ1-4; 9 bases line up with TRBD1. Per germline, CDR1 LNHDA and CDR2 SQIVND (reference sequence). The trim removed 5 bases at V and 5 bases at J, leaving 6 bases unmatched. The CDR3 is made up of 15 amino acids.

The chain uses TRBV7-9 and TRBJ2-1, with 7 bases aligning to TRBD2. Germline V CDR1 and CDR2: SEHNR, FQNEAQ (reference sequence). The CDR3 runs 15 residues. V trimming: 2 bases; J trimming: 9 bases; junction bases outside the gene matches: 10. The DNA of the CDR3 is TGTGCCAGCAGCTTACGTCCGACTAGCAAAGGTGAGCAGTTCTTC. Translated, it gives CASSLRPTSKGEQFF.

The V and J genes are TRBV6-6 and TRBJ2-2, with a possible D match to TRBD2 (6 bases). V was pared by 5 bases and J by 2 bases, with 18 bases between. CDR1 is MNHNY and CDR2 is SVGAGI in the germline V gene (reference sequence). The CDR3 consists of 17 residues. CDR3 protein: CASSRLGVADNTGELFF. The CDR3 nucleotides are TGTGCCAGCAGTCGCCTTGGGGTAGCGGACAACACCGGGGAGCTGTTTTTT.

The CDR3 DNA reads as TGCGCCAGCAGCTTGGCCCGACAGGGGGCCTACTTTGATCAGCCCCAGCATTTT. Residues: CASSLARQGAYFDQPQHF. The chain carries TRBV5-1 and TRBJ1-5, with 10 bases fitting TRBD1. Germline lookup yields CDR1 SGHRS and CDR2 YFSETQ. Unmatched junction bases numbered 11, after V lost 0 bases and J lost 5 bases. This CDR3 comprises 18 residues. Drawing the rest from reference TRBV5-1 and TRBJ1-5, the complete variable domain is KAGVTQTPRYLIKTRGQQVTLSCSPISGHRSVSWYQQTPGQGLQFLFEYFSETQRNKGNFPGRFSGRQFSNSRSEMNVSTLELGDSALYLCASSLARQGAYFDQPQHFGDGTRLSIL.